Sequencing of this T cell receptor beta chain was carried out in a study of T cells in Graves' hyperthyroidism and ophthalmopathy. The CDR3 totals 12 residues. Germline values: CDR1 SGHTA, CDR2 FQGNSA. V was trimmed by 4 bases and J by 6 bases, leaving 9 bases between them. Comments on this clonotype: Antigen: not known.

The CDR3 regions of TCR beta were amplified from RNA transcripts. With the HTBI primer set, the TCR CDR3 went through a first round of RT-PCR. TCRdb passed the multiplex PCR reads through MiXCR, listing each CDR3 protein once. Of roughly 560,000 distinct CDR3 sequences detected, under 15% appear once; the ten largest clones hold around 4.5%. Study-wide results and caveats: The blood repertoire included most of the expanded thyroid clonotypes above 0.001.

The clonotype originates from a woman between 40 and 50 years old with Graves' ophthalmopathy. Sample: blood. This chain joins TRBV7-2 and TRBJ1-2; tentatively, D is TRBD1 (5 bases). The CDR3 is CASSSRANGYTF. The CDR3 nucleotides are TGTGCCAGCAGCTCCAGGGCTAATGGCTACACCTTC.